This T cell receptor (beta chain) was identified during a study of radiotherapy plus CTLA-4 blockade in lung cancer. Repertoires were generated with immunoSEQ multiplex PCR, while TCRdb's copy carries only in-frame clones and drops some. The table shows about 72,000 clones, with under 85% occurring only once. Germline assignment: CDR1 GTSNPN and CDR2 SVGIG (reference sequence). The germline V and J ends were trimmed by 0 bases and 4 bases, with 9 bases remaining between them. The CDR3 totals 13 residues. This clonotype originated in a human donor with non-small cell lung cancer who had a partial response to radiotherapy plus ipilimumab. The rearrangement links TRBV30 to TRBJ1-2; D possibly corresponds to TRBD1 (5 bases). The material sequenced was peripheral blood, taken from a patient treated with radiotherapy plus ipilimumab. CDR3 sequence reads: CAWSVQGAYGYTF. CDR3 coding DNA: TGTGCCTGGAGTGTACAAGGGGCCTATGGCTACACCTTC.